These T cell receptor beta chains were read from a single sample in a study of OX40 agonist ivuxolimab in advanced cancers. Method: immunoSEQ multiplex PCR; TCRdb's copy keeps in-frame clones and lacks some. The sample shows about 80,000 clones, 84% of them seen only once. Sequenced here: CD4+ or CD8+ T cells sorted from blood, sampled in a trial of the OX40 agonist ivuxolimab. Source of these receptors: an adult with an advanced solid tumor such as melanoma, head and neck, liver or kidney cancer. CDR3s leave out the opening cysteine and the closing phenylalanine or tryptophan. D genes are given only for firm matches.

v_call: TRBV5-1
d_call: TRBD2
cdr3_aa: ASSLRLAGYYNEQF

v_call: TRBV6-1
d_call: TRBD1
cdr3_aa: ASKRGADRDGYT

v_call: TRBV19
d_call: .
cdr3_aa: ASSIDFPGVPYNEQF

v_call: TRBV6-1
d_call: .
cdr3_aa: ASDLQINSPLH

v_call: TRBV7-2
d_call: .
cdr3_aa: ASSLRGIGWDTGELF

v_call: TRBV5-6
d_call: .
cdr3_aa: ASSLGGGGVSYEQY

v_call: TRBV6-1
d_call: TRBD2
cdr3_aa: ASRLTGGLYEQY

v_call: TRBV29-1
d_call: .
cdr3_aa: SASHPDYGYT

v_call: TRBV5-4
d_call: TRBD1
cdr3_aa: ASSPQGSGANVLT

v_call: TRBV11-3
d_call: .
cdr3_aa: ASSTLARGGELF

v_call: TRBV11-3
d_call: .
cdr3_aa: ASSMDGRNNEQF

v_call: TRBV5-4
d_call: .
cdr3_aa: ASSLALGSLNTEAF

v_call: TRBV2
d_call: .
cdr3_aa: ASRDGGRGEQF

v_call: TRBV4-1
d_call: TRBD1
cdr3_aa: ASSSQGGRNEKLF

v_call: TRBV7-6
d_call: .
cdr3_aa: ASSYSPSVGSGNTIY

v_call: TRBV6-6
d_call: TRBD2
cdr3_aa: ASSGGGSSTDTQY

v_call: TRBV6-5
d_call: .
cdr3_aa: ASSPRAGSAEAF

v_call: TRBV5-8
d_call: TRBD2
cdr3_aa: ASSPLTGRITDTQY

v_call: TRBV6-1
d_call: .
cdr3_aa: ASNRDLTYEQY

v_call: TRBV5-1
d_call: .
cdr3_aa: ASSFQNTEAF

v_call: TRBV4-2
d_call: TRBD1
cdr3_aa: ASRGQGEDTEAF

v_call: TRBV18
d_call: TRBD2
cdr3_aa: ASSPPGLVLLRTQY

v_call: TRBV5-8
d_call: .
cdr3_aa: ASSGNGSRDNEQF

v_call: TRBV6-4
d_call: TRBD1
cdr3_aa: ASSIGTGGLLSYEQY

v_call: TRBV7-2
d_call: .
cdr3_aa: ASSLTGQTNTEAF

v_call: TRBV5-1
d_call: TRBD1
cdr3_aa: ASSLPGQGGYEQY

v_call: TRBV21-1
d_call: .
cdr3_aa: ASSKVKERDRGPNQPSTDTQY

v_call: TRBV11-3
d_call: TRBD1
cdr3_aa: ASSITGEKRYGYT

v_call: TRBV7-9
d_call: TRBD1
cdr3_aa: ASSPGDRVSTEAF

v_call: TRBV30
d_call: .
cdr3_aa: AWSRPPVGRNGYT

v_call: TRBV4-1
d_call: .
cdr3_aa: ASSQAGTSTDTQY

v_call: TRBV25-1
d_call: TRBD2
cdr3_aa: ASSEGISGLTGELF

v_call: TRBV5-4
d_call: .
cdr3_aa: ASSLAGGYNYGYT

v_call: TRBV5-1
d_call: TRBD1
cdr3_aa: ASSPSTGGNQPQH

v_call: TRBV5-4
d_call: .
cdr3_aa: ASSLEVGQPQH

v_call: TRBV6-5
d_call: TRBD2
cdr3_aa: ASRLSGGAREQY

v_call: TRBV7-2
d_call: .
cdr3_aa: ASSLEVSSYT

v_call: TRBV4-3
d_call: .
cdr3_aa: ASSQDVRLAGEQY

v_call: TRBV28
d_call: TRBD1
cdr3_aa: ASSLFQGAPVAF

v_call: TRBV21-1
d_call: .
cdr3_aa: ASKEQQNTEAF

v_call: TRBV11-2
d_call: .
cdr3_aa: ASSLTYTDTQY

v_call: TRBV19
d_call: .
cdr3_aa: ASTGTVNTGELF

v_call: TRBV7-2
d_call: .
cdr3_aa: ASSATGPSYNEQF

v_call: TRBV4-2
d_call: .
cdr3_aa: ASRQGSGRATAYNEQF

v_call: TRBV19
d_call: .
cdr3_aa: ASSPGRAGEQPQH

v_call: TRBV30
d_call: TRBD1
cdr3_aa: AWSRQGYEQY

v_call: TRBV10-2
d_call: .
cdr3_aa: ASSVGADTEAF

v_call: TRBV7-9
d_call: .
cdr3_aa: ASSSPATAEKLF

v_call: TRBV5-1
d_call: TRBD2
cdr3_aa: ASSSRTSGSSYNEQF

v_call: TRBV6-6
d_call: .
cdr3_aa: ASSYPGASYEQY

v_call: TRBV25-1
d_call: .
cdr3_aa: ASSESRGRYNQPQH